A single T cell receptor (beta chain) is shown here with its context. As yet, its antigen is unknown. These data belong to a study of cytomegalovirus exposure and HLA in healthy donors. General study points: Listed as cytomegalovirus-associated were 150 or so TCR beta chains. Reports credit the classifier with highly specific, highly sensitive diagnosis of cytomegalovirus status.

The CDR3 runs 14 residues. Germline values: CDR1 MNHNY, CDR2 SVGAGI (reference sequence). The germline V and J ends were trimmed by 7 bases and 1 base, with 12 bases remaining between them. Both 60 Vbeta primers and 13 Jbeta primers went into the PCR. Sequencing used immunoSEQ multiplex PCR; TCRdb keeps in-frame clones, though not all of them. The sample shows under 200,000 clones, 55% to 65% of them seen only once. The receptor's source is a man aged 35 to 55 in good health and CMV-seronegative. Sequencing was performed on PBMCs. The chain recombines TRBV6-6 with TRBJ2-3; D is unclear. CDR3 region: CASIAIAGTDTQYF. In nucleotides, the CDR3 is TGTGCCAGCATAGCTATAGCCGGCACAGATACGCAGTATTTT.